This is a list of T cell receptor beta chains from one sample in a study of blood T cell repertoires in COVID-19. This table comes from immunoSEQ multiplex PCR, and its TCRdb copy is limited to in-frame clones, with some not included. Of tens of thousands of clones listed, about 88% are singletons. Input material: peripheral blood. The receptors originated from a man between 65 and 85 years old with acute or convalescent COVID-19. The CDR3 runs from the conserved cysteine through the conserved F or W. The D gene is left open where the match is weak. Clone size, where shown, is once, few, many, or a class for clones that have expanded.

j_gene,abundance,v_gene,d_gene,CDR3nt,CDR3aa
TRBJ2-4,NA,TRBV6-6,NA,TGTGCCAGCAGTCCCGGAGGGCGACAAGGGGCCAAAAACATTCAGTACTTC,CASSPGGRQGAKNIQYF
TRBJ2-1,NA,TRBV18,NA,TGTGCCAGCTCACTAGCCTCGATCTACAATGAGCAGTTCTTC,CASSLASIYNEQFF
TRBJ1-1,once,TRBV14,NA,TGTGCCAGCAGCAGGAGCGAGAACACTGAAGCTTTCTTT,CASSRSENTEAFF
TRBJ1-1,few,TRBV7-9,NA,TGTGCCAGCAGCTTCTGGGAGAACTCGAACACTGAAGCTTTCTTT,CASSFWENSNTEAFF
TRBJ1-1,NA,TRBV7-8,TRBD1,TGTGCCAGCAGCTTCCAGACAGGGCCGAACACTGAAGCTTTCTTT,CASSFQTGPNTEAFF
TRBJ1-1,NA,TRBV5-4,NA,TGTGCCAGCAGCTTGGTTAGACAAGCAAACACTGAAGCTTTCTTT,CASSLVRQANTEAFF
TRBJ2-7,NA,TRBV7-9,TRBD1,TGTGCCAGCAGCTTAGCGGGGACAGGGAGGCCCTACGAGCAGTACTTC,CASSLAGTGRPYEQYF
TRBJ2-3,NA,TRBV2,TRBD2,TGTGCCAGCAGTGTTGAGAAGACTAGCGGGGGGACAGATACGCAGTATTTT,CASSVEKTSGGTDTQYF
TRBJ1-4,NA,TRBV18,NA,TGTGCCAGCTCACCACATAAGGGGATAAATGAAAAACTGTTTTTT,CASSPHKGINEKLFF
TRBJ1-1,NA,TRBV6-6,TRBD1,TGTGCCAGCAGTGCACCAGGGGGCTGGGGGAACACTGAAGCTTTCTTT,CASSAPGGWGNTEAFF
TRBJ1-5,NA,TRBV25-1,NA,TGTGCCAGCAGTGGACAGGAAAATCAGCCCCAGCATTTT,CASSGQENQPQHF
TRBJ1-3,NA,TRBV28,TRBD1,TGTGCCAGCAGTTTAGGGACAGTTACTGGAAACACCATATATTTT,CASSLGTVTGNTIYF
TRBJ1-2,once,TRBV18,TRBD1,TGTGCCAGCTCCCATCCCCCCACAGGGGACTATGGCTACACCTTC,CASSHPPTGDYGYTF
TRBJ2-5,NA,TRBV6-5,NA,TGTGCCAGCAGTTACTCTGCAGGGGTCAGCGAGACCCAGTACTTC,CASSYSAGVSETQYF
TRBJ2-7,NA,TRBV29-1,TRBD1,TGCAGCGTTAGAGGGACAGGATGGGAGCAGTACTTC,CSVRGTGWEQYF
TRBJ1-5,NA,TRBV19,TRBD1,TGTGCCAGTAGTACATACAGGGGAGTGGGGCAGCCCCAGCATTTT,CASSTYRGVGQPQHF
TRBJ2-3,NA,TRBV21-1,NA,TGTGCCAGCAGCCCCTGGGGGGGGCCGAGAGATACGCAGTATTTT,CASSPWGGPRDTQYF
TRBJ1-5,NA,TRBV19,NA,TGTGCCAGTAGGCCTACCAGGGTCTCAAGCAATCAGCCCCAGCATTTT,CASRPTRVSSNQPQHF
TRBJ2-7,NA,TRBV7-8,NA,TGTGCCAGCAGCTCGGACAGAGAAAACTCCTACGAGCAGTACTTC,CASSSDRENSYEQYF
TRBJ2-5,few,TRBV5-6,TRBD1,TGTGCCAGCACCATCGACAGGGGGCGAATTGTCGAGACCCAGTACTTC,CASTIDRGRIVETQYF
TRBJ1-1,NA,TRBV5-1,TRBD1,TGCGCCAGCAGCGCCCGACAGGGGGCTATCACTGAAGCTTTCTTT,CASSARQGAITEAFF
TRBJ1-1,NA,TRBV28,NA,TGTGCCAGCAGTTTCCGGAGGGTTTTGAACACTGAAGCTTTCTTT,CASSFRRVLNTEAFF
TRBJ2-3,NA,TRBV6-5,NA,TGTGCCAGCACTCCATGGGGCGGAGGGACGCAGTATTTT,CASTPWGGGTQYF
TRBJ2-7,NA,TRBV3-1/TRBV3-2,TRBD2,TGTGCCAGCAGCCCACATACTGAGCGGGGACCAACCTACGAGCAGTACTTC,CASSPHTERGPTYEQYF
TRBJ1-5,NA,TRBV6-2/TRBV6-3,NA,TGTGCCAGCAGTAAACTTCCCCGCGGCGATACGCCCCAGCATTTT,CASSKLPRGDTPQHF
TRBJ1-2,once,TRBV28,TRBD1,TGTGCCAGCAATACCCCTGGGACAGGGGGAGGAGGCTACACCTTC,CASNTPGTGGGGYTF
TRBJ2-2,NA,TRBV4-3,TRBD2,TGCGCCAGCAGCCAAGATATACTAGCGGGGGGACGGGGCACCGGGGAGCTGTTTTTT,CASSQDILAGGRGTGELFF
TRBJ2-5,NA,TRBV7-6,TRBD1,TGTGCCAGCAGCTTAGCGCCGGGACAGGGACAAGAGACCCAGTACTTC,CASSLAPGQGQETQYF
TRBJ1-1,once,TRBV15,NA,TGTGCCACCAGCAGAGTAAGCTATAACACTGAAGCTTTCTTT,CATSRVSYNTEAFF
TRBJ2-2,once,TRBV11-1,NA,TGTGCCAGCAGCCAGACAACTTCAAGTACCGGGGAGCTGTTTTTT,CASSQTTSSTGELFF
TRBJ2-7,NA,TRBV6-6,TRBD1,TGTGCCAGCAGTTCCCCGGGACAGGCGACTTTGGAGCAGTACTTC,CASSSPGQATLEQYF
TRBJ2-5,NA,TRBV10-3,NA,TGTGCCATCAGTGAGTCGGGCTCGCGGTTTACCCAGGGAGGAGAGACCCAGTACTTC,CAISESGSRFTQGGETQYF
TRBJ1-5,NA,TRBV30,TRBD1,TGTGCCTGGAGCAAACAGGGGAGCGGGCAGCCCCAGCATTTT,CAWSKQGSGQPQHF
TRBJ2-2,NA,TRBV7-8,TRBD1,TGTGCCAGCAGCTCGGGACAGGGAAAAGGGGCCGGGGAGCTGTTTTTT,CASSSGQGKGAGELFF
TRBJ1-1,NA,TRBV6-1,NA,TGTGCCAGCAGTGAACTCCCCCAGGGATTTTTCACTGAAGCTTTCTTT,CASSELPQGFFTEAFF
TRBJ2-2,NA,TRBV25-1,TRBD1,TGTGCCAGCAGTGCGACAGGGGACACCGGGGAGCTGTTTTTT,CASSATGDTGELFF
TRBJ2-2,NA,TRBV18,NA,TGTGCCAGCTCACCAAACAGGGATTCCGGGGAGCTGTTTTTT,CASSPNRDSGELFF
TRBJ2-3,once,TRBV28,NA,TGTGCCAGCACTAACACAGATACGCAGTATTTT,CASTNTDTQYF
TRBJ1-4,NA,TRBV7-2,NA,TGTGCCAGCAGCGCAGGGTCGGGTAATGAAAAACTGTTTTTT,CASSAGSGNEKLFF